Shown below are 8 T cell receptor beta chains from a single sample sequenced in a study of molecular identifiers for immune sequencing clone quantification. Each CDR3 protein is one row after TCRdb ran MiXCR on the PCR reads. In the table there are hundreds of thousands of distinct CDR3 sequences, 24% of which are singletons. The sample comprised naive CD8+ T cells from blood, with Jurkat cell RNA spiked in. Subset in this sample: FACS-sorted CD8+CD4-CCR7+CD45RA+ naive T cells. The receptors were sampled from a human donor in good health. Some libraries in this study had Jurkat cell RNA spiked in.

In this sample, this clonotype turned up many times. The chain combines TRBV9 with TRBJ1-6; weak D call: TRBD1 (5 bases). The CDR3 extends over 15 amino acids. CDR1 and CDR2 from the germline V gene are SGDLS and YYNGEE. V shed 5 bases and J shed 3 bases, with 12 bases lying between them. Here the CDR3 reads CASRSDSYYNSPLHF. The CDR3, as DNA: TGTGCCAGCAGAAGTGACAGCTACTATAATTCACCCCTCCACTTT.

This clonotype was recorded at least ten times. Here the CDR3 DNA reads TGCAGCGTTGTTCTAGCGATGGATACGCAGTATTTT. It specifies CSVVLAMDTQYF. The chain couples TRBV29-1 to TRBJ2-3; D may be TRBD2 (6 bases). The CDR3 is made up of 12 amino acids. Per the germline V gene, CDR1 is SQVTM and CDR2 is ANQGSEA. The V end lost 4 bases, the J end lost 6 bases, and 11 bases lay between the germline ends.

The chain joins TRBV9 to TRBJ2-5; D is possibly TRBD2 (5 bases). Trimming stripped 3 bases from V and 9 bases from J, with 12 bases between. The CDR3 is 12 residues long. Per the germline V gene, CDR1 is SGDLS and CDR2 is YYNGEE. The CDR3 region has the DNA TGTGCCAGCAGCGCCGATGGCGGGCCCCAGTACTTC. It specifies CASSADGGPQYF.

Regarding this clonotype: A much larger clone lies a single base off, so this may be a read error. This chain joins TRBV7-6 and TRBJ1-3; the D is unclear. In germline, CDR1 is SGHVS, CDR2 FNYEAQ. The CDR3 runs to 15 residues. The CDR3 here is CDSLELGGSGNTIYF. For the CDR3, the DNA is TGTGACAGCCTTGAACTGGGTGGCTCTGGAAACACCATATATTTT.

The chain joins TRBV7-9 to TRBJ2-7; maybe TRBD1 (5 bases). The CDR3 has 13 amino acids. V lost 5 bases to trimming and J lost 4 bases, with 12 bases between them. Germline CDR1 SEHNR, CDR2 FQNEAQ (reference sequence). CDR3 coding DNA: TGTGCCAGCAGCAGCACACAGGAGTACGAGCAGTACTTC. It encodes CASSSTQEYEQYF.

In this sample, this clonotype turned up a few times. This rearrangement joins TRBV12-3 or TRBV12-4 to TRBJ2-3; 10 nucleotides align to TRBD1. CDR3 size: 15 residues. V was pared by 6 bases and J by 1 base, with 4 bases of the junction left unmatched. The chain's CDR3 is CASSDRGPGTDTQYF. CDR3 nucleotides: TGTGCCAGCAGCGACAGGGGGCCGGGCACAGATACGCAGTATTTT.

In this sample, this clonotype turned up many times. The V and J genes are TRBV29-1 and TRBJ1-1; D not resolved. This CDR3 comprises 12 residues. Germline values: CDR1 SQVTM, CDR2 ANQGSEA. Trimming pared 1 base from V and 5 bases from J, leaving 8 bases between. CDR3 nucleotide sequence: TGCAGCGTTGAAGGTTCTGGGACTGAAGCTTTCTTT. As protein: CSVEGSGTEAFF.

This clonotype was observed a handful of times. This chain links TRBV29-1 with TRBJ2-1; TRBD2 matches 9 bases. The CDR3 contains 18 residues. The germline V gene encodes CDR1 SQVTM and CDR2 ANQGSEA. V dropped 1 base and J dropped 0; count of bases not matched to a gene: 10. Here the CDR3 reads CSVEVNSGSDYSYNEQFF. In nucleotides, the CDR3 is TGCAGCGTTGAAGTTAATAGCGGGAGTGACTACTCCTACAATGAGCAGTTCTTC.